This entry describes one TCR beta chain. In the authors' methods: Reference gene primers were amplified, and this amplification served to estimate nucleated cell counts. Method: immunoSEQ multiplex PCR; TCRdb's copy keeps in-frame clones and lacks some. V, J and clone size reflect that table, while D and trimming were determined from the DNA. The sample has 400,000 to 450,000 clones, about 91% seen once. This sample is drawn from a study of blood T cell repertoires in COVID-19. This CDR3 has 16 amino acids. The V and J ends lost 4 bases and 0 bases respectively, with 13 bases between them. Germline V CDR1 and CDR2: MNHEY, SMNVEV (reference sequence).

The TCR originated in a middle-aged woman with COVID-19, enrolled during active disease. V gene TRBV27 combines with J gene TRBJ1-5; D may be TRBD1 (5 bases). Sequenced: peripheral blood. The CDR3 coding sequence is TGTGCCAGCAGTTCCCGTGAAGGGGCTAGCAATCAGCCCCAGCATTTT. As protein: CASSSREGASNQPQHF.